A selection of T cell receptor beta chains follows, all from one sample in a study of graft-versus-host responses after intestinal transplantation. Clones were sequenced by immunoSEQ multiplex PCR, and TCRdb holds only the in-frame ones, with some missing. The repertoire consists of about 120,000 clones, with approximately 92% occurring once and the leading ten covering around 0.12%. No antigens are known for them. Source: unstimulated CD4+ T cells sorted from spleen or lymph node cells, taken before intestinal transplant. The source of these receptors is a human donor who received an intestinal transplant. The CDR3 runs from the conserved cysteine through the conserved F or W. Each record gives: D gene, V gene, J gene, CDR3 length, clone size, CDR3 DNA, CDR3 protein. The D gene is left open where the match is weak. Clone size is stated in some rows and not others, as once, few, many or a class when expanded.

d_call: TRBD2; v_call: TRBV6-4; j_call: TRBJ2-3; cdr3_length: 14; clone_size: .; cdr3_nt: TGTGCCAGCAGGACTAGCGGGAGGGGCGATACGCAGTATTTT; cdr3_aa: CASRTSGRGDTQYF
d_call: TRBD1; v_call: TRBV6-6; j_call: TRBJ1-2; cdr3_length: 14; clone_size: .; cdr3_nt: TGTGCCAGCAGCACAGGGGGCGCCCGCCACGGCTACACCTTC; cdr3_aa: CASSTGGARHGYTF
d_call: TRBD2; v_call: TRBV19; j_call: TRBJ2-3; cdr3_length: 16; clone_size: .; cdr3_nt: TGTGCCAGTAGTACCACCCCAGCGGGAGGGCCAGATACGCAGTATTTT; cdr3_aa: CASSTTPAGGPDTQYF
d_call: .; v_call: TRBV7-9; j_call: TRBJ2-7; cdr3_length: 16; clone_size: once; cdr3_nt: TGTGCCAGCAGCCCCCGACTCGTTTCTTCAGCCTACGAGCAGTACTTC; cdr3_aa: CASSPRLVSSAYEQYF
d_call: .; v_call: TRBV30; j_call: TRBJ2-5; cdr3_length: 14; clone_size: once; cdr3_nt: TGTGCCTGGCGGGTTGGGGGCCGGATAGAGACCCAGTACTTC; cdr3_aa: CAWRVGGRIETQYF
d_call: TRBD1; v_call: TRBV30; j_call: TRBJ2-3; cdr3_length: 12; clone_size: .; cdr3_nt: TGTGCCTCCACGCAGGGGGCAGATACGCAGTATTTT; cdr3_aa: CASTQGADTQYF
d_call: .; v_call: TRBV28; j_call: TRBJ2-5; cdr3_length: 13; clone_size: .; cdr3_nt: TGTGCCAGCAGCCTTGGAGGGAGGGAGACCCAGTACTTC; cdr3_aa: CASSLGGRETQYF
d_call: TRBD2; v_call: TRBV6-1; j_call: TRBJ2-3; cdr3_length: 13; clone_size: .; cdr3_nt: TGTGCCAGCCGACTAGCGGGTTCAGATACGCAGTATTTT; cdr3_aa: CASRLAGSDTQYF
d_call: .; v_call: TRBV28; j_call: TRBJ1-5; cdr3_length: 13; clone_size: .; cdr3_nt: TGTGCCAGCAGAAAAGTCCTTTTTTCGCCCCAGCATTTT; cdr3_aa: CASRKVLFSPQHF
d_call: .; v_call: TRBV6-5; j_call: TRBJ1-5; cdr3_length: 15; clone_size: .; cdr3_nt: TGTGCCAGCAGGCGAGGGTTTGGGGGCAATCAGCCCCAGCATTTT; cdr3_aa: CASRRGFGGNQPQHF
d_call: TRBD2; v_call: TRBV29-1; j_call: TRBJ2-3; cdr3_length: 15; clone_size: .; cdr3_nt: TGCAGCGTTGTTCCCCGGGCGGGGGGCAGGGATACGCAGTATTTT; cdr3_aa: CSVVPRAGGRDTQYF
d_call: TRBD1; v_call: TRBV30; j_call: TRBJ2-6; cdr3_length: 15; clone_size: .; cdr3_nt: TGTGCCTGCCGGGGTCGGACAGGGGTGGCCAACGTCCTGACTTTC; cdr3_aa: CACRGRTGVANVLTF
d_call: .; v_call: TRBV29-1; j_call: TRBJ1-3; cdr3_length: 14; clone_size: .; cdr3_nt: TGCAGCGTAGTGCTCCGGGCCGGTGGAAACACCATATATTTT; cdr3_aa: CSVVLRAGGNTIYF
d_call: .; v_call: TRBV30; j_call: TRBJ2-5; cdr3_length: 13; clone_size: .; cdr3_nt: TGTGCCTGGAGTGCACGGTTGGGAGAGACCCAGTACTTC; cdr3_aa: CAWSARLGETQYF
d_call: TRBD1; v_call: TRBV5-1; j_call: TRBJ2-5; cdr3_length: 14; clone_size: .; cdr3_nt: TGCGCCAGCAGCTTCGACAGGGACCAAGAGACCCAGTACTTC; cdr3_aa: CASSFDRDQETQYF
d_call: TRBD1; v_call: TRBV6-6; j_call: TRBJ1-2; cdr3_length: 13; clone_size: .; cdr3_nt: TGTGCCAGCAGAGGGACAGGGATCGATGGCTACACCTTC; cdr3_aa: CASRGTGIDGYTF
d_call: TRBD1; v_call: TRBV6-5; j_call: TRBJ1-4; cdr3_length: 13; clone_size: .; cdr3_nt: TGTGCCAGCACCGGGACAGGGAAGAGAAAACTGTTTTTT; cdr3_aa: CASTGTGKRKLFF
d_call: .; v_call: TRBV28; j_call: TRBJ2-3; cdr3_length: 15; clone_size: .; cdr3_nt: TGTGCCAGCAGTTGGAGGAGAGGACTTACAGATACGCAGTATTTT; cdr3_aa: CASSWRRGLTDTQYF
d_call: .; v_call: TRBV19; j_call: TRBJ2-4; cdr3_length: 15; clone_size: once; cdr3_nt: TGTGCCAGTAGACCCCTGACCACGACGAGTGGCATTCAGTACTTC; cdr3_aa: CASRPLTTTSGIQYF
d_call: .; v_call: TRBV11-2; j_call: TRBJ2-2; cdr3_length: 13; clone_size: once; cdr3_nt: TGTGCCAGCATATGGGGAGCCACCGGGGAGCTGTTTTTT; cdr3_aa: CASIWGATGELFF
d_call: .; v_call: TRBV7-2; j_call: TRBJ1-1; cdr3_length: 13; clone_size: few; cdr3_nt: TGTGCCAGCAGCTTAGAACAGAACACTGAAGCTTTCTTT; cdr3_aa: CASSLEQNTEAFF
d_call: .; v_call: TRBV9; j_call: TRBJ1-1; cdr3_length: 13; clone_size: .; cdr3_nt: TGTGCCAGCAGCGTAGTTGTAAACGGGGAAGCTTTCTTT; cdr3_aa: CASSVVVNGEAFF
d_call: TRBD1; v_call: TRBV5-6; j_call: TRBJ1-2; cdr3_length: 14; clone_size: .; cdr3_nt: TGTGCCAGCAGCCCAGACAGGGGCCAAGGTGGCTACACCTTC; cdr3_aa: CASSPDRGQGGYTF
d_call: .; v_call: TRBV7-9; j_call: TRBJ1-5; cdr3_length: 12; clone_size: .; cdr3_nt: TGTGCCAGCAGCCCGGGGGGTCAGCCCCAGCATTTT; cdr3_aa: CASSPGGQPQHF
d_call: .; v_call: TRBV4-1; j_call: TRBJ2-5; cdr3_length: 16; clone_size: .; cdr3_nt: TGCGCCAGCAGCCATACGGGGGTTGAGGGTCGGGAGACCCAGTACTTC; cdr3_aa: CASSHTGVEGRETQYF
d_call: .; v_call: TRBV6-1; j_call: TRBJ2-3; cdr3_length: 14; clone_size: .; cdr3_nt: TGTGCCTCATTAAGGGACTCAGCCACAGATACGCAGTATTTT; cdr3_aa: CASLRDSATDTQYF
d_call: TRBD2; v_call: TRBV27; j_call: TRBJ2-1; cdr3_length: 18; clone_size: .; cdr3_nt: TGTGCCAGCAGTTTTTCGACTAGCGGAAAGAGCTCCTACAATGAGCAGTTCTTC; cdr3_aa: CASSFSTSGKSSYNEQFF
d_call: .; v_call: TRBV18; j_call: TRBJ2-2; cdr3_length: 16; clone_size: .; cdr3_nt: TGTGCCAGCTCACCCCAGGGCGGATGGAACACCGGGGAGCTGTTTTTT; cdr3_aa: CASSPQGGWNTGELFF
d_call: .; v_call: TRBV5-1; j_call: TRBJ2-2; cdr3_length: 14; clone_size: .; cdr3_nt: TGCGCCAGCAGCTTGTCTCTCTCAGCCGGGGAGCTGTTTTTT; cdr3_aa: CASSLSLSAGELFF
d_call: TRBD2; v_call: TRBV18; j_call: TRBJ2-1; cdr3_length: 16; clone_size: .; cdr3_nt: TGTGCCAGCTCACCACCCACCGGGACTAGCTCGTATGAGCAGTTCTTC; cdr3_aa: CASSPPTGTSSYEQFF
d_call: .; v_call: TRBV11-2; j_call: TRBJ2-7; cdr3_length: 13; clone_size: .; cdr3_nt: TGTGCCAGCAGCTTGGACAACGGGTACGAGCAGTACTTC; cdr3_aa: CASSLDNGYEQYF